The 32 T cell receptor beta chains presented below share a single source sample, sequenced in a study of shared clonotypes between healthy human individuals. Clones were sequenced by immunoSEQ multiplex PCR, and TCRdb holds only the in-frame ones, with some missing. The sample holds about 2 million clones, about 95% seen once. Positive CCR7 selection of CD45RO-negative cells yielded the naive CD8 cells, and terminally differentiated effector memory CD45RA+ cells were excluded. Source material: naive CD8+ T cells sorted from blood. The receptors were gathered from a man in his late teens or twenties in good health.

This clone was seen just once. The V gene is TRBV7-9, the J gene TRBJ1-1; D is undetermined. CDR3 length: 14 amino acids. Germline values: CDR1 SEHNR, CDR2 FQNEAQ (reference sequence). Trimming cost V 3 bases and J 2 bases, with 10 bases left between them. The CDR3 DNA sequence: TGTGCCAGCAGCTTTAGTCTCAATAACACTGAAGCTTTCTTT. It specifies CASSFSLNNTEAFF. The full variable domain, completed using reference TRBV7-9 and TRBJ1-1, is DTGVSQNPRHKITKRGQNVTFRCDPISEHNRLYWYRQTLGQGPEFLTYFQNEAQLEKSRLLSDRFSAERPKGSFSTLEIQRTEQGDSAMYLCASSFSLNNTEAFFGQGTRLTVV.

The chain joins TRBV13 to TRBJ2-3; TRBD2 aligns across 12 bases. The germline gives CDR1 PRHDT, CDR2 FYEKMQ (reference sequence). J was trimmed by 1 base and V by 4 bases; bases with no gene match: 9. This CDR3 comprises 18 residues. The CDR3 loop is CASSSTRLAGVGTDTQYF. The CDR3 DNA follows: TGTGCCAGCAGCTCCACAAGACTAGCGGGGGTGGGCACAGATACGCAGTATTTT.

The rearrangement links TRBV4-1 to TRBJ2-7; no clear D gene. The length of the CDR3 is 15 residues. Germline CDR1 MGHRA, CDR2 YSYEKL. V lost 0 bases and J lost 0, with 9 bases in between. Here the CDR3 DNA reads TGCGCCAGCAGCCAAGAAGTCGATCCCTCCTACGAGCAGTACTTC. This codes for CASSQEVDPSYEQYF.

On this clone: The identical CDR3 is also encoded by other nucleotide sequences in the sample. This chain uses TRBV7-6 with TRBJ2-3; D is undetermined. Trimming shortened V by 3 bases and J by 6 bases, and 7 bases separated the two germline ends. The CDR3 runs 12 residues. Germline CDR1 and CDR2: SGHVS and FNYEAQ. The CDR3 is CASSLAEDTQYF. The CDR3, as DNA: TGTGCCAGCAGCTTGGCCGAGGATACGCAGTATTTT.

The genes are TRBV2 and TRBJ1-2; 9 nucleotides agree with TRBD1. V was clipped by 2 bases and J by 12 bases; unmatched bases: 7. Germline V lookup: CDR1 SNHLY, CDR2 FYNNEI. CDR3 length equals 13 residues. CDR3 bases: TGTGCCAGCAGTGAATTATTAGACAGGGGGGACACCTTC. This encodes CASSELLDRGDTF.

The chain has TRBV27 and TRBJ1-1, with 12 bases identical to TRBD1. Germline V CDR1 and CDR2: MNHEY, SMNVEV (reference sequence). This CDR3 comprises 15 residues. With 6 bases clipped from V and 4 bases from J, the junction kept 6 bases outside the gene matches. CDR3 coding DNA: TGTGCCAGCAGACTCGGGACAGGGGGCACCACTGAAGCTTTCTTT. Translated, it gives CASRLGTGGTTEAFF.

The CDR3 bases are TGCGCCAGCAGCTTGGCTGTGATGGGGTCGCACGAGCAGTACTTC. Encoded protein: CASSLAVMGSHEQYF. The V and J genes are TRBV5-1 and TRBJ2-7; D ambiguous. This CDR3 region has 15 residues. Germline assignment: CDR1 SGHRS and CDR2 YFSETQ. V was pared by 0 bases and J by 5 bases, with 15 bases between.

V gene TRBV4-1 combines with J gene TRBJ2-7, with 7 bases lining up with TRBD2. After removal of 3 bases from V and 2 bases from J, the junction contained 4 bases not matched to a gene. This CDR3 contains 14 residues. Germline V CDR1 and CDR2: MGHRA, YSYEKL. Written as DNA, the CDR3 is TGCGCCAGCAGCCATGGCGGGGGAACCTACGAGCAGTACTTC. It codes for CASSHGGGTYEQYF.

This sequence joins TRBV4-1 and TRBJ2-2; 9 bases are shared with TRBD1. V shed 2 bases, J shed 6 bases, and the junction held 7 bases outside the gene matches. The CDR3 covers 16 residues. Germline loops: CDR1 MGHRA, CDR2 YSYEKL. CDR3 in DNA: TGCGCCAGCAGCCAAATCACAGGGGGCCTACCCGGGGAGCTGTTTTTT. Its translation: CASSQITGGLPGELFF.

This chain links TRBV6-5 with TRBJ1-1, with D possibly being TRBD1 (5 bases). The CDR3 length is 14 residues. CDR1 and CDR2 (germline): MNHEY, SVGAGI. V lost 8 bases to trimming and J lost 1 base, with 14 bases between them. CDR3 DNA sequence: TGTGCCAGCCTGATTCTAGGGGCGAACACTGAAGCTTTCTTT. It translates to CASLILGANTEAFF.

The rearrangement links TRBV28 to TRBJ1-1, with 7 bases fitting TRBD1. The germline gives CDR1 MDHEN, CDR2 SYDVKM. The CDR3 totals 15 residues. After removal of 4 bases from V and 0 bases from J, the junction contained 5 bases not matched to a gene. The CDR3 protein is CASSSEDRLNTEAFF. CDR3 coding DNA: TGTGCCAGCAGTTCAGAGGACAGGCTGAACACTGAAGCTTTCTTT.

The V and J genes are TRBV6-6 and TRBJ1-4, with 9 bases aligning to TRBD1. The V and J ends lost 6 bases and 6 bases, in that order; junction bases with no gene match: 5. CDR3 length equals 14 residues. Germline values: CDR1 MNHNY, CDR2 SVGAGI (reference sequence). CDR3 in DNA: TGTGCCAGCAGCAAGGGGACAGGGTATGAAAAACTGTTTTTT. Its protein product is CASSKGTGYEKLFF.

The chain recombines TRBV29-1 with TRBJ2-7; a weak D match, TRBD1 (5 bases). Trimming removed 2 bases at V and 2 bases at J, with 7 bases between. The CDR3 is 12 residues long. Per the germline V gene, CDR1 is SQVTM and CDR2 is ANQGSEA. This chain's CDR3 is CSVERQPYEQYF. In nucleotides, the CDR3 is TGCAGCGTTGAACGACAGCCCTACGAGCAGTACTTC.

This clone was recorded once. The V call is TRBV19, the J call TRBJ2-7; TRBD1 matches at 8 bases. V lost 4 bases to trimming and J lost 2 bases; unmatched junction nucleotides: 7. The CDR3 extends over 15 amino acids. Germline lookup yields CDR1 LNHDA and CDR2 SQIVND (reference sequence). CDR3 coding DNA: TGTGCCAGTAGTACCGGACAGGGTCGCACCTACGAGCAGTACTTC. Protein product: CASSTGQGRTYEQYF.

J is TRBJ2-7 and V is TRBV6-1; D remains ambiguous. Germline loops: CDR1 MNHNS, CDR2 SASEGT. Trimming pared 2 bases from V and 2 bases from J, leaving 10 bases between. This CDR3 region has 14 residues. CDR3: CASSETGFTYEQYF. In DNA form, the CDR3 reads TGTGCCAGCAGTGAAACGGGTTTTACCTACGAGCAGTACTTC.

The chain is built from TRBV4-1 and TRBJ2-1, with D possibly TRBD2 on 5 matching bases. The CDR3 runs to 18 residues. V gave up 2 bases and J gave up 0 bases, with 17 bases separating them. CDR1 and CDR2 from the germline V gene are MGHRA and YSYEKL. The CDR3: CASSQYFVREYSYNEQFF. For the CDR3, the DNA is TGCGCCAGCAGCCAATACTTTGTTAGGGAGTACTCCTACAATGAGCAGTTCTTC.

The rearrangement links TRBV9 to TRBJ2-3, with D perhaps TRBD2 (6 bases). The CDR3 is 14 amino acids. V was clipped by 4 bases and J by 2 bases, with 11 bases between them. The germline gives CDR1 SGDLS, CDR2 YYNGEE. This chain's CDR3 is CASSNGGYTDTQYF. As DNA, the CDR3 is TGTGCCAGCAGCAACGGGGGATACACAGATACGCAGTATTTT. Full variable domain (outside the CDR3, taken from reference TRBV9 and TRBJ2-3): DSGVTQTPKHLITATGQRVTLRCSPRSGDLSVYWYQQSLDQGLQFLIQYYNGEERAKGNILERFSAQQFPDLHSELNLSSLELGDSALYFCASSNGGYTDTQYFGPGTRLTVL.

For this clone: The sample carries other DNA sequences with the same CDR3. The CDR3 protein is CASSLGGSYEQYF. For the CDR3, the DNA is TGTGCCAGCAGCTTAGGGGGTTCCTACGAGCAGTACTTC. This rearrangement joins TRBV13 to TRBJ2-7; D call uncertain. V lost 0 bases to trimming and J lost 1 base, with 4 bases between them. The germline gives CDR1 PRHDT, CDR2 FYEKMQ (reference sequence). This CDR3 spans 13 amino acids. Looking up the rest from reference TRBV13 and TRBJ2-7 gives the full variable domain: AAGVIQSPRHLIKEKRETATLKCYPIPRHDTVYWYQQGPGQDPQFLISFYEKMQSDKGSIPDRFSAQQFSDYHSELNMSSLELGDSALYFCASSLGGSYEQYFGPGTRLTVT.

V is TRBV10-2 and J is TRBJ2-1, with 13 bases matching TRBD2. Trimming took 3 bases from V and 2 from J; bases not matched to a gene: 1. The CDR3 extends over 16 amino acids. The germline V gene has CDR1 WSHSY and CDR2 SAAADI. Here the CDR3 DNA reads TGCGCCAGCAGTGAACTAGCGGGGGGGCCCTACAATGAGCAGTTCTTC. Encoded protein: CASSELAGGPYNEQFF.

The CDR3: CASSPPGVDHEKLFF. CDR3 in DNA: TGTGCCAGCAGCCCGCCGGGGGTTGACCATGAAAAACTGTTTTTT. The V and J genes are TRBV11-2 and TRBJ1-4; possible D gene TRBD1, 5 bases. From germline, CDR1 is SGHAT and CDR2 FQNNGV. This CDR3 comprises 15 residues. With 5 bases removed from V and 6 bases from J, the gap between germline ends came to 16 bases.

The J gene is TRBJ2-7, the V gene TRBV6-1, with 9 bases aligning to TRBD1. This CDR3 contains 14 residues. Germline CDR1 is MNHNS and CDR2 is SASEGT. J lost 1 base, V lost 7 bases, and 5 bases had no gene match. The CDR3 sequence is CASTTGQGSYEQYF. The DNA for the CDR3 is TGTGCCAGCACCACAGGACAGGGGTCCTACGAGCAGTACTTC.

The table lists this clone with a count of one. V is TRBV27 and J is TRBJ1-5; 7 nucleotides agree with TRBD1. Per the germline V gene, CDR1 is MNHEY and CDR2 is SMNVEV (reference sequence). V gave up 3 bases and J gave up 5 bases; unmatched junction bases: 4. CDR3 length equals 14 residues. CDR3 in amino acids: CASSFGQGDQPQHF. CDR3 bases: TGTGCCAGCAGTTTTGGGCAGGGGGATCAGCCCCAGCATTTT.

The genes are TRBV6-1 and TRBJ1-1; the D gene is possibly TRBD1 (5 bases). Deletions cut 4 bases from V and 8 bases from J, with 14 bases between. Germline CDR1 and CDR2: MNHNS and SASEGT. The CDR3 contains 13 residues. Here the CDR3 DNA reads TGTGCCAGCAGTGGCTCTGGGACCCCGGAAGCTTTCTTT. Amino acids: CASSGSGTPEAFF.

This chain links TRBV29-1 with TRBJ2-7; TRBD1 matches at 9 bases. The germline CDR1 and CDR2 sequences are SQVTM and ANQGSEA. V dropped 6 bases and J dropped 3; count of bases not matched to a gene: 12. This CDR3 has 15 amino acids. The CDR3 DNA reads as TGCAGCGTCTATTTGGCTGGGACAGGGCTCTACGAGCAGTACTTC. Amino acid sequence: CSVYLAGTGLYEQYF.

The chain uses TRBV28 and TRBJ1-2; the D gene is possibly TRBD1 (5 bases). Trimming pared 9 bases from V and 3 bases from J, leaving 17 bases between. CDR3 length equals 14 residues. The V gene's germline CDR1 is MDHEN and CDR2 SYDVKM. The CDR3 DNA follows: TGTGCCAGTCAGTTTATCGGGGACTACTATGGCTACACCTTC. It yields the protein CASQFIGDYYGYTF.

CDR3 region: CASSYLAGAGGELFF. The CDR3 bases are TGTGCCAGCAGTTACCTGGCGGGAGCGGGCGGGGAGCTGTTTTTT. The chain is built from TRBV6-5 and TRBJ2-2; 7 bases map to TRBD2. CDR1 and CDR2 from the germline V gene are MNHEY and SVGAGI. Trimming at V came to 2 bases and at J to 7 bases, leaving 7 bases not matched to a gene. The CDR3 has 15 amino acids.

The chain couples TRBV19 to TRBJ1-2, with a tentative D call TRBD1 (5 bases). Germline V CDR1 and CDR2: LNHDA, SQIVND (reference sequence). This CDR3 contains 16 residues. Trimming stripped 3 bases from V and 0 bases from J, with 14 bases between. In nucleotides, the CDR3 is TGTGCCAGTAGTATTCTGGACATGGCTTCTAACTATGGCTACACCTTC. It translates to CASSILDMASNYGYTF.

This clone was counted a few times. The chain carries TRBV10-3 and TRBJ2-5; 12 bases align to TRBD2. J lost 5 bases, V lost 3 bases, and 1 base had no gene match. Germline CDR1 and CDR2: ENHRY and SYGVKD. CDR3 length: 14 amino acids. CDR3 bases: TGTGCCATCAGTGACACTAGCGGGAGGGAGACCCAGTACTTC. Protein sequence: CAISDTSGRETQYF.

The V gene is TRBV28, the J gene TRBJ1-2; 7 positions agree with TRBD1. The CDR3 consists of 12 residues. Germline-derived CDR1 and CDR2 are MDHEN and SYDVKM. V shed 7 bases and J 6 bases; nucleotides not matched to a gene: 5. The CDR3 DNA reads TGTGCCAGCAACCTCGACAGGGATGGCTACACCTTC. Translating it yields CASNLDRDGYTF.

This clone was counted at least ten times. The V call is TRBV30, the J call TRBJ2-4; no clear D. V lost 4 bases, J lost 0 bases, and 7 bases lay in between. In germline, CDR1 is GTSNPN, CDR2 SVGIG (reference sequence). CDR3 length: 13 amino acids. The CDR3 coding sequence is TGTGCCTGGAACTTGGGAGCCAAAAACATTCAGTACTTC. This encodes CAWNLGAKNIQYF.

This sequence joins TRBV28 and TRBJ2-3; tentative D call: TRBD1 (6 bases). The CDR3 covers 14 residues. The germline V gene encodes CDR1 MDHEN and CDR2 SYDVKM. The ends were cut back, 7 bases at V and 1 base at J, with 12 bases in the middle. The DNA for the CDR3 is TGTGCCAGCAAAACAGGGTGGGGCACAGATACGCAGTATTTT. It translates to CASKTGWGTDTQYF.

In DNA, the CDR3 is TGTGCCAGCAGCAATGGGGACAGGGGGCTCGAGCAGTACTTC. Its protein product is CASSNGDRGLEQYF. V usage is TRBV9 and J usage is TRBJ2-7; 12 bases match TRBD1. Germline V gene sequence: CDR1 SGDLS, CDR2 YYNGEE. The J segment lost 6 bases and the V segment lost 4 bases, leaving 5 bases of the junction unmatched. This CDR3 spans 14 amino acids. Using reference TRBV9 and TRBJ2-7 for the parts outside the CDR3, the full variable domain is DSGVTQTPKHLITATGQRVTLRCSPRSGDLSVYWYQQSLDQGLQFLIQYYNGEERAKGNILERFSAQQFPDLHSELNLSSLELGDSALYFCASSNGDRGLEQYFGPGTRLTVT.